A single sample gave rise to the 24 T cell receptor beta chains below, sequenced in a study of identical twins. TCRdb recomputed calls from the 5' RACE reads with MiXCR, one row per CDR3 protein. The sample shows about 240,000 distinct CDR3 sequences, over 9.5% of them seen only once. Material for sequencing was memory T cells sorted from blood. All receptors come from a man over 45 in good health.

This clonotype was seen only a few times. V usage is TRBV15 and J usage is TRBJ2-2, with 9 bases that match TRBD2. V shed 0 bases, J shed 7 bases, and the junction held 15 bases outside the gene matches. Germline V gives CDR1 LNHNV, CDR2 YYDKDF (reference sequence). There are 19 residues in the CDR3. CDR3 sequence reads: CATSRDSRGRGGRSGELFF. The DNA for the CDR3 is TGTGCCACCAGCAGAGATTCGAGAGGGCGGGGGGGCCGCAGCGGGGAGCTGTTTTTT.

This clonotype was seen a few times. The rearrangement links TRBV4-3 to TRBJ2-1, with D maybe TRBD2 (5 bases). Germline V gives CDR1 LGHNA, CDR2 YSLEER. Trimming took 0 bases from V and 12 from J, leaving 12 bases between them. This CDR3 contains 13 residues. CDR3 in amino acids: CASSQEWRTGQFF. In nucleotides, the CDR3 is TGCGCCAGCAGCCAAGAGTGGAGGACGGGGCAGTTCTTC.

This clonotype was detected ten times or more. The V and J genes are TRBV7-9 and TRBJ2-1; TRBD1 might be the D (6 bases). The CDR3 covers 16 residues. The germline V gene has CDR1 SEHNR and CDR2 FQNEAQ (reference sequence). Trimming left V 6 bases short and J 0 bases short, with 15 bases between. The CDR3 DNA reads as TGTGCCAGCAGTTTGGACAGAGGGGGCTCCTACAATGAGCAGTTCTTC. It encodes CASSLDRGGSYNEQFF.

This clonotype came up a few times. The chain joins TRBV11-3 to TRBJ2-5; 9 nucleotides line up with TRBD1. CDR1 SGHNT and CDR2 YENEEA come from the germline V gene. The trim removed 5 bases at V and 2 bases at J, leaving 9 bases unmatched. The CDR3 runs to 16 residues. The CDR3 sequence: CASSVSGTGSQETQYF. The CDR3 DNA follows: TGTGCCAGCAGCGTATCCGGGACAGGGAGTCAAGAGACCCAGTACTTC.

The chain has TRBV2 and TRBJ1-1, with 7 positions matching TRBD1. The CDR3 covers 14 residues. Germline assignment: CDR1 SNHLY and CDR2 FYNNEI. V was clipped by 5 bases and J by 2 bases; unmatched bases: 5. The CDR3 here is CASSLRTGNTEAFF. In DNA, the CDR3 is TGTGCCAGCAGTCTTCGGACAGGAAACACTGAAGCTTTCTTT.

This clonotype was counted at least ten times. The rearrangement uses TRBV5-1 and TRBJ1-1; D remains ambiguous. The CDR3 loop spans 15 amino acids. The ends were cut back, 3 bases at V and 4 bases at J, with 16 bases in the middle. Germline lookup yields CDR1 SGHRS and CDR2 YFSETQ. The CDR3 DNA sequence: TGCGCCAGCAGCTCAGGTACACACGGAGGCACTGAAGCTTTCTTT. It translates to CASSSGTHGGTEAFF.

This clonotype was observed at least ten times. The CDR3 sequence is CSALSRDPNTIYF. DNA for the CDR3: TGCAGTGCCCTGTCCCGGGACCCAAACACCATATATTTT. The chain combines TRBV20-1 with TRBJ1-3; weak D call: TRBD1 (5 bases). The CDR3 loop spans 13 amino acids. Trimming pared 6 bases from V and 6 bases from J, leaving 15 bases between. Germline V gene sequence: CDR1 DFQATT, CDR2 SNEGSKA (reference sequence).

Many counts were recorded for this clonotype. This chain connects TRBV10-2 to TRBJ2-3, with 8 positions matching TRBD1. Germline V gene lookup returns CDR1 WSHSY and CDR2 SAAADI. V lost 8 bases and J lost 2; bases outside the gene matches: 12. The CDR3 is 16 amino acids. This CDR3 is CASYPRVTGATDTQYF. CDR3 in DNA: TGCGCCAGCTATCCGAGAGTGACAGGGGCCACAGATACGCAGTATTTT.

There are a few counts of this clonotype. For the CDR3, the DNA is TGTGCCAGCAGCTCACGCGGGGGACTAGCGGCCTACAATGAGCAGTTCTTC. This codes for CASSSRGGLAAYNEQFF. The gene calls are TRBV5-6 and TRBJ2-1; 11 nucleotides line up with TRBD2. With 3 bases clipped from V and 2 bases from J, the junction kept 7 bases outside the gene matches. The length of the CDR3 is 17 residues. Germline assignment: CDR1 SGHDT and CDR2 YYEEEE.

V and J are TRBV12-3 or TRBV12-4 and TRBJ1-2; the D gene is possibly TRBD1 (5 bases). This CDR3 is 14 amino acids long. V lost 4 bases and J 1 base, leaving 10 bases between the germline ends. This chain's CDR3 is CASSWTSHNYGYTF. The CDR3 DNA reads TGTGCCAGCAGTTGGACATCCCATAACTATGGCTACACCTTC.

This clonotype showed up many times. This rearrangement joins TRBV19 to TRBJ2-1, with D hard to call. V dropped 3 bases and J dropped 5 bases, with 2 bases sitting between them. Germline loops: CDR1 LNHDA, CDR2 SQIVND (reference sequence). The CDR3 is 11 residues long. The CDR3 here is CASSINNEQFF. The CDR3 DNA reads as TGTGCCAGTAGTATTAACAATGAGCAGTTCTTC.

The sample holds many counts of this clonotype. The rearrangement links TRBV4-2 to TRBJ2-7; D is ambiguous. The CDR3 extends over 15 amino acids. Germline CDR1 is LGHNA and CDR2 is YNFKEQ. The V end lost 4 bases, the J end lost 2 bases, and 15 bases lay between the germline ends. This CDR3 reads CASSPGLGGTYEQYF. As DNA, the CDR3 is TGTGCCAGCAGCCCAGGTTTGGGTGGGACCTACGAGCAGTACTTC.

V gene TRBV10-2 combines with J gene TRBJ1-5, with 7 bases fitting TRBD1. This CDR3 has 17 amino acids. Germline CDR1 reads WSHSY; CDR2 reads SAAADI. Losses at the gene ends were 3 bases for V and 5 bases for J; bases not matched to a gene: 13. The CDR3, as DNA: TGCGCCAGCAGTGAAGGGCGAGACAGGGTGAGAGATCAGCCCCAGCATTTT. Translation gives CASSEGRDRVRDQPQHF.

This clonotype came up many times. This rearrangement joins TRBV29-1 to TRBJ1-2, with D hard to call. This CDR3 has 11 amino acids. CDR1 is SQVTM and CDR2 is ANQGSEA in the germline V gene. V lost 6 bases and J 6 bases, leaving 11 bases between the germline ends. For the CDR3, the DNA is TGCAGCGTGAATTCAGGAGATGGCTACACCTTC. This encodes CSVNSGDGYTF.

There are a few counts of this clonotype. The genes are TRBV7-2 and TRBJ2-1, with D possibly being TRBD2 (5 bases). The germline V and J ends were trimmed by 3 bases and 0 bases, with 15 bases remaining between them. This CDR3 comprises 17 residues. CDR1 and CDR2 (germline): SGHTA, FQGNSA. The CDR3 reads CASSFGLAQSSYNEQFF. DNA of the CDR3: TGTGCCAGCAGCTTTGGGCTAGCCCAGAGCTCCTACAATGAGCAGTTCTTC.

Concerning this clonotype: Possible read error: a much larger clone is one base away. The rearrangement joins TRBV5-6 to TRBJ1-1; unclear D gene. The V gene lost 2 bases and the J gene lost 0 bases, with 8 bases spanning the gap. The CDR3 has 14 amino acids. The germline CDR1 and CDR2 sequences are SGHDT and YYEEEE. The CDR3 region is CASSLGLMNTEAFF. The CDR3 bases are TGTGCCAGCAGCTTAGGGCTCATGAACACTGAAGCTTTCTTT.

CDR3 sequence: CASNTRQETQYF. The CDR3 DNA reads as TGTGCCAGCAACACAAGACAAGAGACCCAGTACTTC. The V gene is TRBV6-2 or TRBV6-3, the J gene TRBJ2-5; D ambiguous. Germline CDR1 reads MNHEY; CDR2 reads SVGEGT. V was shortened by 7 bases and J by 2 bases, with 8 bases between the two germline ends. The CDR3 has 12 residues.

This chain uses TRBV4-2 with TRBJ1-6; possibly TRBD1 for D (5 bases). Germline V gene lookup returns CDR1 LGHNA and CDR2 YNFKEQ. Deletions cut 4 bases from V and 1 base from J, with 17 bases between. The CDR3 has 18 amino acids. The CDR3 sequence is CASSLGTSRESYNSPLHF. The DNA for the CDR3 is TGTGCCAGCAGCCTTGGGACCTCCCGGGAGTCCTATAATTCACCCCTCCACTTT.

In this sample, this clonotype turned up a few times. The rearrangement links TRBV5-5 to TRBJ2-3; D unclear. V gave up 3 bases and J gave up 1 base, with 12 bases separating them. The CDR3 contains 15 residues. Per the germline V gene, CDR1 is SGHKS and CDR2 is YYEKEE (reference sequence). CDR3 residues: CASSSPGGGTDTQYF. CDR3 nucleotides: TGTGCCAGCAGCTCGCCGGGCGGAGGCACAGATACGCAGTATTTT.

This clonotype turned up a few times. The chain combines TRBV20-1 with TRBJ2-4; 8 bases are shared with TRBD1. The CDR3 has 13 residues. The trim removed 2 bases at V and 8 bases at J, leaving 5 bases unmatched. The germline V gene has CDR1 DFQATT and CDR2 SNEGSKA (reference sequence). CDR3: CSARPGGRDIQYF. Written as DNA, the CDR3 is TGCAGTGCTAGACCAGGGGGCAGGGACATTCAGTACTTC.

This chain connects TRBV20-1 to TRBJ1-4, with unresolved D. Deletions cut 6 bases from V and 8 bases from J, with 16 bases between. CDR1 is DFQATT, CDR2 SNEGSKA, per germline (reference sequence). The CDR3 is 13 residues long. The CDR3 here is CSAPLAGAEKLFF. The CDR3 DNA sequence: TGCAGTGCCCCGTTAGCGGGCGCCGAAAAACTGTTTTTT.

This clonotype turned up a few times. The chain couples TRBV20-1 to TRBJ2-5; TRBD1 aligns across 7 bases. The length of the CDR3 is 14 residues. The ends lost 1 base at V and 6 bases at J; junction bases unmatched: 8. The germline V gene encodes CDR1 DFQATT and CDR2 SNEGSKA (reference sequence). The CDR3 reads CSARVGQATQTQYF. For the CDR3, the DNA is TGCAGTGCTAGAGTAGGACAGGCGACCCAGACCCAGTACTTC.

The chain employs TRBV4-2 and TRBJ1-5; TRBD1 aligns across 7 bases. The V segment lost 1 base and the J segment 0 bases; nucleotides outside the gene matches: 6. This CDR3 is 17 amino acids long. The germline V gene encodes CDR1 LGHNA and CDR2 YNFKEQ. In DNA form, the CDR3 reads TGTGCCAGCAGCCAAGGACAGGGATATAATAGCAATCAGCCCCAGCATTTT. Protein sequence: CASSQGQGYNSNQPQHF.

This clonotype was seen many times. Here the CDR3 reads CASSQVSRGYGYTF. In DNA form, the CDR3 reads TGCGCCAGCAGCCAAGTTAGCAGGGGCTATGGCTACACCTTC. The chain links TRBV4-1 to TRBJ1-2; perhaps TRBD1 as D (6 bases). CDR1 is MGHRA and CDR2 is YSYEKL in the germline V gene. The V gene lost 1 base and the J gene lost 4 bases, with 10 bases spanning the gap. The CDR3 has 14 residues.